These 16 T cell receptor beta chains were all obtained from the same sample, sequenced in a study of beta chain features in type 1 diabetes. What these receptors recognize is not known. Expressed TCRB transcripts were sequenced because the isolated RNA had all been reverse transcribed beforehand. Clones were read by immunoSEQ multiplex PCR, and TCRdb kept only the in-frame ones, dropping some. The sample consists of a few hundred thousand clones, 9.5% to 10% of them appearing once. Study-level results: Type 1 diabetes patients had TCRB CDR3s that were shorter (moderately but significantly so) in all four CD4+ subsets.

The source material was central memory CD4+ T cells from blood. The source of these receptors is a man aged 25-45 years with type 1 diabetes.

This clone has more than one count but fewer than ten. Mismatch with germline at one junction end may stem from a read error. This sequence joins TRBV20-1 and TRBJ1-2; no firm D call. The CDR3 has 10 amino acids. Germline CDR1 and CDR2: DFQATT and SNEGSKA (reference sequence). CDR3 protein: CSPLGNGYTF. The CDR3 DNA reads TGCAGTCCCCTGGGTAATGGGTACACCTTC.

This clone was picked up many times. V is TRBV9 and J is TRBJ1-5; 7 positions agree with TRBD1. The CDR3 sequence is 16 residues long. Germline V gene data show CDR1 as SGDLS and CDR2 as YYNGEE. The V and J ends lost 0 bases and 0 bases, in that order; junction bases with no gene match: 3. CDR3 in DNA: TGTGCCAGCAGCGTAGGTCAGGGGGATAGCAATCAGCCCCAGCATTTT. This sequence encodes CASSVGQGDSNQPQHF. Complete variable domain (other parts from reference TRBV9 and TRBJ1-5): DSGVTQTPKHLITATGQRVTLRCSPRSGDLSVYWYQQSLDQGLQFLIQYYNGEERAKGNILERFSAQQFPDLHSELNLSSLELGDSALYFCASSVGQGDSNQPQHFGDGTRLSIL.

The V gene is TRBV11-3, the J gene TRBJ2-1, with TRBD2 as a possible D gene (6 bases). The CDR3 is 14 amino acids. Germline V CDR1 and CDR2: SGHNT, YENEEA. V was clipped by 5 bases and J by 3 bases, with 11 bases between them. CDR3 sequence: CASSPSGGYNEQFF. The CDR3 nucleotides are TGTGCCAGCAGCCCGTCCGGGGGCTACAATGAGCAGTTCTTC.

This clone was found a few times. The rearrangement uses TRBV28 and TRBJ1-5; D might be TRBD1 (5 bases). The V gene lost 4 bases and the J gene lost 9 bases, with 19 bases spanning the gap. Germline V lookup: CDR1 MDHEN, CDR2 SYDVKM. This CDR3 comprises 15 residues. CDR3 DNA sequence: TGTGCCAGCAGTTCCTACCCGGGACCTTCTTCGCCCCAGCATTTT. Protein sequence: CASSSYPGPSSPQHF. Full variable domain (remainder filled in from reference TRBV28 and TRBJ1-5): DVKVTQSSRYLVKRTGEKVFLECVQDMDHENMFWYRQDPGLGLRLIYFSYDVKMKEKGDIPEGYSVSREKKERFSLILESASTNQTSMYLCASSSYPGPSSPQHFGDGTRLSIL.

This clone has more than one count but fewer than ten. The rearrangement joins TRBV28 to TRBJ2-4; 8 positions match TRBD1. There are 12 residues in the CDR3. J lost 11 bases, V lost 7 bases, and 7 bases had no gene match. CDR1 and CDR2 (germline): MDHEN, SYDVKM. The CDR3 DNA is TGTGCCAGCACTCTGGCAGGGGGCTTTCAGTACTTC. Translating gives CASTLAGGFQYF.

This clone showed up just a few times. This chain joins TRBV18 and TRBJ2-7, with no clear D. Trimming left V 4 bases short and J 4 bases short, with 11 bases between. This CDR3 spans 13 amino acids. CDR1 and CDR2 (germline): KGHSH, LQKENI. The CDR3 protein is CASSLIREYEQYF. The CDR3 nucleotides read TGTGCCAGCTCACTTATAAGGGAATACGAGCAGTACTTC. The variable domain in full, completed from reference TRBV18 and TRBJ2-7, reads NAGVMQNPRHLVRRRGQEARLRCSPMKGHSHVYWYRQLPEEGLKFMVYLQKENIIDESGMPKERFSAEFPKEGPSILRIQQVVRGDSAAYFCASSLIREYEQYFGPGTRLTVT.

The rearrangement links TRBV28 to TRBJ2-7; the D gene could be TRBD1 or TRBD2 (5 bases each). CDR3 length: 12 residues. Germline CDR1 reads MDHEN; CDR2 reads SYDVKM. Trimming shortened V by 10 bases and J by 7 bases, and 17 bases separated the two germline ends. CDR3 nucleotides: TGTGCCACCACGGGGACCTACGTGGAGCAGTACTTC. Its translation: CATTGTYVEQYF.

The CDR3 bases are TGTGCCACCCTAACGAGGGGCGAGGCTTATGGCTACACCTTC. Its protein product is CATLTRGEAYGYTF. This chain connects TRBV6-1 to TRBJ1-2; possible D gene TRBD1, 5 bases. The CDR3 extends over 14 amino acids. With 10 bases removed from V and 5 bases from J, the gap between germline ends came to 20 bases. The germline gives CDR1 MNHNS, CDR2 SASEGT.

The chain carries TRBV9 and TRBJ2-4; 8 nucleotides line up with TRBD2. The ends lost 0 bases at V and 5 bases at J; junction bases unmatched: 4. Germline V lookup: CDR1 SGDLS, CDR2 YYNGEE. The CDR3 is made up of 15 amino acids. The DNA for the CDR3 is TGTGCCAGCAGCGTAGCTACAGCGGGAGAAAACATTCAGTACTTC. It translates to CASSVATAGENIQYF.

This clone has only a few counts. As DNA, the CDR3 is TGTGCCAGCAGCTCTGGGCGGGGTTCGGAGACCCAGTACTTC. Protein: CASSSGRGSETQYF. The gene calls are TRBV5-4 and TRBJ2-5; D perhaps matches TRBD2 (6 bases). Trimming took off 3 bases at V and 5 bases at J, with 14 bases between the two ends. Germline V gene sequence: CDR1 SGHNT, CDR2 YYREEE (reference sequence). This CDR3 is built from 14 residues.

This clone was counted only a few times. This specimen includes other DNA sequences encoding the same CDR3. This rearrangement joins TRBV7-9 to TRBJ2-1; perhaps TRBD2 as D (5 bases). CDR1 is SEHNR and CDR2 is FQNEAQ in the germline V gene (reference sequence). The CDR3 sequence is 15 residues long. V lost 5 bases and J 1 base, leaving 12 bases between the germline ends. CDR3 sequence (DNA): TGTGCCAGCAGCCGGAGCGGAACTTCCTACAATGAGCAGTTCTTC. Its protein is CASSRSGTSYNEQFF.

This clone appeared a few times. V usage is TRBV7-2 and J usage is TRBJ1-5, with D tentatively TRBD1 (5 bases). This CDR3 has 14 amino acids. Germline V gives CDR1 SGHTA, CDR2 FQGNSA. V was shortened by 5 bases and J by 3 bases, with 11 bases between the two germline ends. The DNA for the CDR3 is TGTGCCAGCAGCCCTGACAGATACAATCAGCCCCAGCATTTT. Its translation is CASSPDRYNQPQHF.

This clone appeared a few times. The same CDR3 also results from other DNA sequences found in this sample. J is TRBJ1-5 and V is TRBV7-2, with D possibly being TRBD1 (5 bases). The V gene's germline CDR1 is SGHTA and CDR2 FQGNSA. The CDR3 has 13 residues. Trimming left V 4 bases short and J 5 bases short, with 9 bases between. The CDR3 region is CASSSQGDQPQHF. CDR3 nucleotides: TGTGCCAGCAGCTCCCAGGGTGATCAGCCCCAGCATTTT.

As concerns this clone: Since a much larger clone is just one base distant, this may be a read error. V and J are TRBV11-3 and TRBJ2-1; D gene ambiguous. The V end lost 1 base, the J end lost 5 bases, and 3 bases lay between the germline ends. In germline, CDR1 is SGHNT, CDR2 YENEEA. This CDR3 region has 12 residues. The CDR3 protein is CASSLGHNEQFF. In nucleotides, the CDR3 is TGTGCCAGCAGCTTAGGTCACAATGAGCAGTTCTTC. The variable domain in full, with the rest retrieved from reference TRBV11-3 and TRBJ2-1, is EAGVVQSPRYKIIEKKQPVAFWCNPISGHNTLYWYLQNLGQGPELLIRYENEEAVDDSQLPKDRFSAERLKGVDSTLKIQPAELGDSAVYLCASSLGHNEQFFGPGTRLTVL.

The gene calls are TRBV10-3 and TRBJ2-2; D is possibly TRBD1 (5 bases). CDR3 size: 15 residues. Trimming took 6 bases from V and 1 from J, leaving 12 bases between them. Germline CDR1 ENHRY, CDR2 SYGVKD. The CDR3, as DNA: TGTGCCATCAGGCCTTCTCAGGGGAACACCGGGGAGCTGTTTTTT. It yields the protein CAIRPSQGNTGELFF.

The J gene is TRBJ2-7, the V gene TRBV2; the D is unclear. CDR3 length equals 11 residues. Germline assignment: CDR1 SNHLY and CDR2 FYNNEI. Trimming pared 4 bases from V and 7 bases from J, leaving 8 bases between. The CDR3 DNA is TGTGCCAGCAGTGTATACAAGGAGCAGTACTTC. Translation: CASSVYKEQYF.